Listed here are 2 T cell receptor beta chains from one sample, sequenced in a study of identical twins. TCRdb reprocessed the 5' RACE reads with MiXCR, giving one entry per CDR3 protein. Here the sample spans 500,000 to 650,000 distinct CDR3 sequences, about 22% being singletons. This same sample was also taken into another study, of yellow fever vaccine responses in identical twins.

Sequenced: CD4+ T cells sorted from blood. The receptors shown here come from a woman between 18 and 29 years old in good health.

This clonotype was detected a few times. This chain links TRBV10-3 with TRBJ1-6; D may be TRBD1 (5 bases). Between the trimmed V and J ends, which lost 0 bases and 7 bases, there was a span of 10 bases. This CDR3 spans 15 amino acids. CDR1 ENHRY and CDR2 SYGVKD come from the germline V gene. CDR3 sequence reads: CAISESVRENSPLHF. CDR3 nucleotides: TGTGCCATCAGTGAGTCTGTCAGGGAGAATTCACCCCTCCACTTT.

This rearrangement joins TRBV6-5 to TRBJ1-2, with D perhaps matching TRBD1 (5 bases). The CDR3 spans 15 residues. Trimming shortened V by 2 bases and J by 4 bases, and 14 bases separated the two germline ends. Germline CDR1 reads MNHEY; CDR2 reads SVGAGI. CDR3 coding DNA: TGTGCCAGCAGTTACCTCCGACAGCCCCCCTATGGCTACACCTTC. This codes for CASSYLRQPPYGYTF.